The 28 T cell receptor beta chains listed next were all sequenced from one sample in a study of OX40 agonist ivuxolimab in advanced cancers. Using immunoSEQ multiplex PCR, the repertoire was profiled, and TCRdb retains in-frame clones only, with some absent. The sample shows 60,000 to 65,000 clones, approximately 92% of them seen only once. The source was CD4+ or CD8+ T cells sorted from blood, collected in a trial of the OX40 agonist ivuxolimab. The receptor set was obtained from an adult with an advanced solid tumor such as melanoma, head and neck, liver or kidney cancer.

CDR3 amino acids: CASSFGRTGGRGESKTQYF. The CDR3 DNA reads TGTGCCAGCAGTTTTGGGAGGACAGGGGGCCGGGGGGAGTCTAAGACCCAGTACTTC. The rearrangement links TRBV28 to TRBJ2-5, with 11 nucleotides matching TRBD1. The V segment lost 3 bases and the J segment 6 bases; nucleotides outside the gene matches: 18. The V gene's germline CDR1 is MDHEN and CDR2 SYDVKM. The CDR3 totals 19 residues.

The chain is built from TRBV21-1 and TRBJ1-1. TRBV21-1 is a pseudogene segment. CDR3 length equals 11 residues. This chain's CDR3 is CASSWRTEAFF. The CDR3 DNA is TGTGCCAGCAGCTGGCGAACTGAAGCTTTCTTT.

The chain uses TRBV5-4 and TRBJ1-1, with D possibly being TRBD1 (6 bases). The CDR3 is made up of 15 amino acids. V gave up 2 bases and J gave up 3 bases, with 14 bases separating them. Germline CDR1 SGHNT, CDR2 YYREEE (reference sequence). The chain's CDR3 is CASSLPGRGDTEAFF. In nucleotides, the CDR3 is TGTGCCAGCAGCTTACCAGGGAGGGGGGACACTGAAGCTTTCTTT.

The CDR3 DNA reads as TGTGCCAGCAGAGGACAGGGACAAGTGTACGAGCAGTACTTC. This gives the protein CASRGQGQVYEQYF. The V call is TRBV11-3, the J call TRBJ2-7; 8 nucleotides agree with TRBD1. V lost 6 bases to trimming and J lost 4 bases; unmatched junction nucleotides: 8. Germline V CDR1 and CDR2: SGHNT, YENEEA. CDR3 length: 14 amino acids.

The chain has TRBV30 and TRBJ1-2; unclear D gene. V lost 1 base and J 2 bases, leaving 8 bases between the germline ends. Germline V gene sequence: CDR1 GTSNPN, CDR2 SVGIG (reference sequence). CDR3 size: 13 residues. DNA for the CDR3: TGTGCCTGGAGTGGGGTATCGAACTATGGCTACACCTTC. Translated: CAWSGVSNYGYTF.

This chain links TRBV18 with TRBJ2-1; 7 bases are shared with TRBD2. Trimming at V came to 0 bases and at J to 6 bases, leaving 2 bases not matched to a gene. The CDR3 length is 14 residues. Looked up from germline, CDR1 is KGHSH and CDR2 is LQKENI. The CDR3 spells CASSPPGGGNEQFF. CDR3 DNA sequence: TGTGCCAGCTCACCACCGGGGGGGGGCAATGAGCAGTTCTTC. Supplemented by reference TRBV18 and TRBJ2-1, the full variable domain reads NAGVMQNPRHLVRRRGQEARLRCSPMKGHSHVYWYRQLPEEGLKFMVYLQKENIIDESGMPKERFSAEFPKEGPSILRIQQVVRGDSAAYFCASSPPGGGNEQFFGPGTRLTVL.

Written as DNA, the CDR3 is TGTGCCAGCACCATCTACGGGGGTAACCACAATGAGCAGTTCTTC. It is translated as CASTIYGGNHNEQFF. V is TRBV11-3 and J is TRBJ2-1; perhaps TRBD2 as D (6 bases). V lost 7 bases, J lost 5 bases, and 18 bases lay in between. The germline V gene encodes CDR1 SGHNT and CDR2 YENEEA. The CDR3 is 15 amino acids.

The genes are TRBV10-3 and TRBJ2-3, with D uncertain. The germline gives CDR1 ENHRY, CDR2 SYGVKD. The ends were cut back, 5 bases at V and 2 bases at J, with 5 bases in the middle. The CDR3 runs 12 residues. The CDR3 DNA reads as TGTGCCATCAGTACCACCACAGATACGCAGTATTTT. It translates to CAISTTTDTQYF.

This clone was detected only once. This sequence joins TRBV5-1 and TRBJ2-1; TRBD2 matches at 12 bases. CDR1 and CDR2 (germline): SGHRS, YFSETQ. The CDR3 loop spans 17 amino acids. Unmatched junction bases numbered 9, after V lost 1 base and J lost 7 bases. The CDR3: CASSLTSGRLSGNEQFF. The DNA for the CDR3 is TGCGCCAGCAGCTTGACTAGCGGGAGGCTATCCGGTAATGAGCAGTTCTTC.

This chain links TRBV19 with TRBJ1-4, with TRBD1 matching 8 bases. V lost 0 bases to trimming and J lost 0 bases; unmatched junction nucleotides: 6. This CDR3 region has 18 residues. Germline V gives CDR1 LNHDA, CDR2 SQIVND (reference sequence). The CDR3 is CASSIDGQGTATNEKLFF. CDR3 nucleotide sequence: TGTGCCAGTAGTATAGACGGACAGGGTACTGCAACTAATGAAAAACTGTTTTTT. Variable domain in full (rest from reference TRBV19 and TRBJ1-4): DGGITQSPKYLFRKEGQNVTLSCEQNLNHDAMYWYRQDPGQGLRLIYYSQIVNDFQKGDIAEGYSVSREKKESFPLTVTSAQKNPTAFYLCASSIDGQGTATNEKLFFGSGTQLSVL.

V is TRBV30 and J is TRBJ1-2, with D tentatively TRBD1 (6 bases). Between the trimmed V and J ends, which lost 4 bases and 8 bases, there was a span of 17 bases. Looked up from germline, CDR1 is GTSNPN and CDR2 is SVGIG (reference sequence). There are 13 residues in the CDR3. In nucleotides, the CDR3 is TGTGCCTGGAATATGGGCGGACAGCCAGGCTACACCTTC. It is translated as CAWNMGGQPGYTF.

For the CDR3, the DNA is TGTGCCAGCATGGCCTCATCGGAGACCCAGTACTTC. The encoded protein is CASMASSETQYF. The rearrangement joins TRBV6-1 to TRBJ2-5; no reliable D call. The germline V gene has CDR1 MNHNS and CDR2 SASEGT. Deletions cut 7 bases from V and 5 bases from J, with 11 bases between. The CDR3 is made up of 12 amino acids.

The chain links TRBV5-1 to TRBJ2-4; D remains ambiguous. V shed 0 bases and J shed 0 bases, with 7 bases lying between them. The germline V gene encodes CDR1 SGHRS and CDR2 YFSETQ. The CDR3 is made up of 15 amino acids. Here the CDR3 DNA reads TGCGCCAGCAGCTTGGGCCAGCTAGCCAAAAACATTCAGTACTTC. As protein: CASSLGQLAKNIQYF.

The V and J genes are TRBV18 and TRBJ2-1, with TRBD2 matching 13 bases. Losses at the gene ends were 3 bases for V and 6 bases for J; bases not matched to a gene: 11. The CDR3 covers 18 residues. Germline CDR1 and CDR2: KGHSH and LQKENI. The CDR3 sequence: CASSPGLAGELRINEQFF. The CDR3 DNA sequence: TGTGCCAGCTCACCCGGACTAGCGGGAGAACTGAGAATCAATGAGCAGTTCTTC. The complete variable domain, with remaining parts taken from reference TRBV18 and TRBJ2-1, reads NAGVMQNPRHLVRRRGQEARLRCSPMKGHSHVYWYRQLPEEGLKFMVYLQKENIIDESGMPKERFSAEFPKEGPSILRIQQVVRGDSAAYFCASSPGLAGELRINEQFFGPGTRLTVL.

This chain links TRBV11-3 with TRBJ2-5; 7 nucleotides line up with TRBD1. The last part of the DNA fits TRBJ2-7 better; the J call may be wrong. Germline CDR1 SGHNT, CDR2 YENEEA. The CDR3 spans 14 residues. CDR3 sequence reads: CASSLTGTVYEQYF. In DNA form, the CDR3 reads TGTGCCAGCAGCTTAACCGGGACAGTCTACGAGCAGTACTTC.

This clone has just a few counts. The CDR3 loop reads CASSDHNYGYTF. The CDR3 region has the DNA TGTGCCAGCAGTGACCACAACTATGGCTACACCTTC. The chain couples TRBV25-1 to TRBJ1-2, with D unclear. There are 12 residues in the CDR3. Looked up from germline, CDR1 is MGHDK and CDR2 is SYGVNS. With 3 bases removed from V and 2 bases from J, the gap between germline ends came to 4 bases.

The rearrangement uses TRBV5-1 and TRBJ1-2, with D possibly TRBD1 on 5 matching bases. Trimming shortened V by 3 bases and J by 3 bases, and 12 bases separated the two germline ends. The germline V gene encodes CDR1 SGHRS and CDR2 YFSETQ. CDR3 length: 14 residues. The CDR3 coding sequence is TGCGCCAGCAGCTCCCGGGACGCACACTATGGCTACACCTTC. It yields the protein CASSSRDAHYGYTF.

The J gene is TRBJ2-7, the V gene TRBV7-3; D might be TRBD2 (6 bases). The CDR3 has 15 amino acids. CDR1 and CDR2 from the germline V gene are SGHTA and FQGTGA. Between the trimmed V and J ends, which lost 2 bases and 2 bases, there was a span of 13 bases. For the CDR3, the DNA is TGTGCCAGCAGCTTATTCGGAGGGGCTACCTACGAGCAGTACTTC. Its translation is CASSLFGGATYEQYF.

The rearrangement links TRBV28 to TRBJ1-4; 11 positions match TRBD1. Unmatched junction bases numbered 9, after V lost 6 bases and J lost 9 bases. CDR1 is MDHEN and CDR2 is SYDVKM in the germline V gene. The CDR3 length is 15 residues. CDR3 protein: CASSLGGTGGKKLFF. The CDR3 DNA reads TGTGCCAGCAGCCTAGGGGGGACAGGGGGGAAAAAACTGTTTTTT.

The chain is built from TRBV7-3 and TRBJ2-7; TRBD1 agrees at 11 bases. The germline CDR1 and CDR2 sequences are SGHTA and FQGTGA. CDR3 size: 18 residues. V was clipped by 5 bases and J by 4 bases; unmatched bases: 16. The CDR3 DNA is TGTGCCAGCAGCCCCCCGACGGCTAGGGGGACAGGGGGTTACGAGCAGTACTTC. The encoded protein is CASSPPTARGTGGYEQYF.

The rearrangement uses TRBV6-6 and TRBJ1-5, with D tentatively TRBD1 (5 bases). This CDR3 has 16 amino acids. CDR1 is MNHNY, CDR2 SVGAGI, per germline (reference sequence). The V gene lost 7 bases and the J gene lost 2 bases, with 18 bases spanning the gap. This CDR3 reads CASTEGQRGGNQPQHF. For the CDR3, the DNA is TGTGCCAGCACCGAGGGGCAGAGAGGTGGCAATCAGCCCCAGCATTTT.

The V and J genes are TRBV18 and TRBJ2-1, with a tentative D call TRBD2 (5 bases). Germline lookup yields CDR1 KGHSH and CDR2 LQKENI. V was pared by 0 bases and J by 8 bases, with 23 bases between. The CDR3 loop spans 18 amino acids. CDR3 sequence (DNA): TGTGCCAGCTCACCACCGGGAGTTGCGGTCCCCTCCAATTATGAGCAGTTCTTC. As protein: CASSPPGVAVPSNYEQFF. Combining the CDR3 with reference TRBV18 and TRBJ2-1 gives the whole variable domain NAGVMQNPRHLVRRRGQEARLRCSPMKGHSHVYWYRQLPEEGLKFMVYLQKENIIDESGMPKERFSAEFPKEGPSILRIQQVVRGDSAAYFCASSPPGVAVPSNYEQFFGPGTRLTVL.

V gene TRBV19 combines with J gene TRBJ1-1; no firm D call. The germline V gene has CDR1 LNHDA and CDR2 SQIVND (reference sequence). Trimming cost V 1 base and J 5 bases, with 11 bases left between them. The CDR3 runs 14 residues. CDR3 sequence: CASSIADTATEAFF. The CDR3 bases are TGTGCCAGTAGTATAGCTGACACCGCTACTGAAGCTTTCTTT.

This CDR3 reads CASSAGQENTEAFF. CDR3 nucleotide sequence: TGTGCCAGCAGCGCGGGACAGGAGAACACTGAAGCTTTCTTT. The rearrangement joins TRBV7-9 to TRBJ1-1; 8 nucleotides match TRBD1. After removal of 5 bases from V and 1 base from J, the junction contained 3 bases not matched to a gene. The CDR3 runs 14 residues. Germline CDR1 SEHNR, CDR2 FQNEAQ (reference sequence).

The chain employs TRBV19 and TRBJ2-5; unclear D gene. CDR3 length: 13 amino acids. Trimming took 6 bases from V and 3 from J, leaving 11 bases between them. The germline V gene encodes CDR1 LNHDA and CDR2 SQIVND (reference sequence). This CDR3 is CASREYSKETQYF. The CDR3 region has the DNA TGTGCCAGTAGGGAGTACTCTAAAGAGACCCAGTACTTC.

A single count supports this clone. This chain joins TRBV7-2 and TRBJ2-6; 14 bases line up with TRBD2. CDR3 size: 18 residues. CDR1 and CDR2 (germline): SGHTA, FQGNSA. The V gene end was trimmed by 5 bases and the J gene end by 4 bases; junction bases not matched to a gene: 7. The CDR3 loop is CASSLGLAGVRGANVLTF. The DNA for the CDR3 is TGTGCCAGCAGCCTGGGACTAGCGGGAGTACGGGGGGCCAACGTCCTGACTTTC.

The gene calls are TRBV5-1 and TRBJ2-5, with 8 bases fitting TRBD2. The CDR3 runs 16 residues. The germline gives CDR1 SGHRS, CDR2 YFSETQ. The ends lost 0 bases at V and 4 bases at J; junction bases unmatched: 8. This CDR3 reads CASSLVPGGGPETQYF. CDR3 nucleotide sequence: TGCGCCAGCAGCTTGGTGCCGGGAGGGGGGCCAGAGACCCAGTACTTC.

V usage is TRBV7-9 and J usage is TRBJ2-3, with D perhaps TRBD1 or TRBD2 (5 bases each). This CDR3 spans 15 amino acids. V lost 5 bases to trimming and J lost 3 bases, with 15 bases between them. Per germline, CDR1 SEHNR and CDR2 FQNEAQ (reference sequence). This CDR3 is CASSRVEGRTDTQYF. The DNA for the CDR3 is TGTGCCAGCAGCCGGGTTGAGGGACGAACAGATACGCAGTATTTT.